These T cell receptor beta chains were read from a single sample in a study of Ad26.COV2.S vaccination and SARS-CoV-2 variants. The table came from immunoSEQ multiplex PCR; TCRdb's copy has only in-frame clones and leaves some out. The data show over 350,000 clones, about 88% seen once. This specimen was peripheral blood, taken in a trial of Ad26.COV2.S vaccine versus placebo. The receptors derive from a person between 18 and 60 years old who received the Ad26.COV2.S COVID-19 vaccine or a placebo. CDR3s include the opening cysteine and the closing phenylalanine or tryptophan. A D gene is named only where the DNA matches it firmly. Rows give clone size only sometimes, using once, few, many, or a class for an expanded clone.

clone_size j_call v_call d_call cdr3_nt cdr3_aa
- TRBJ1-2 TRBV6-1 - TGTGCCAGCAGTGAAGGGTCGGCTCACTATGGCTACACCTTC CASSEGSAHYGYTF
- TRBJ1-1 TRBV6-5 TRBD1 TGTGCCAGCATGACAGGGGGCGAGGGTAACACTGAAGCTTTCTTT CASMTGGEGNTEAFF
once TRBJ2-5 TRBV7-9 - TGTGCCAGCAGCAAAGGACAGAACCAAGAGACCCAGTACTTC CASSKGQNQETQYF
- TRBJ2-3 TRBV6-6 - TGTGCCAGCAGGGGCCCTGATACGCAGTATTTT CASRGPDTQYF
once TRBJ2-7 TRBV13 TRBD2 TGTGCCAGCAGGAGGGGCGGGGGGCCTGGCGAGCAGTACTTC CASRRGGGPGEQYF
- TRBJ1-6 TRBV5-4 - TGTGCCAGCAGCTTGGAGCCCTCCGTCACCCTCCACTTT CASSLEPSVTLHF
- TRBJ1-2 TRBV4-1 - TGCGCCAGCAGCCAAGATGGAAGTCCGCGCTACACCTTC CASSQDGSPRYTF
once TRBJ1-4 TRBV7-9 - TGTGCCAGCAGCCGGGACGGCAATAATGAAAAACTGTTTTTT CASSRDGNNEKLFF
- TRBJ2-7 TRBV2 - TGTGCCAGCAGTGAAAGCCTGCACAGAACCTACGAGCAGTACTTC CASSESLHRTYEQYF
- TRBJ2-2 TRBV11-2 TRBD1 TGTGCCAGCAGCATTACAGGGGCCAACACCGGGGAGCTGTTTTTT CASSITGANTGELFF
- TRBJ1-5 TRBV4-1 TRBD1 TGCGCCAGCAGCCTAGGACAGGGGAGGGGGGTAGGTCAGCCCCAGCATTTT CASSLGQGRGVGQPQHF
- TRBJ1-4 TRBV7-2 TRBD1 TGTGCCAGCAGCTTAGTCGCGACAGGGAATAATGAAAAACTGTTTTTT CASSLVATGNNEKLFF
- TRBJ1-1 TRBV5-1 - TGCGCCAGCAGCTTTGGGGGACTTGAGGTGAACACTGAAGCTTTCTTT CASSFGGLEVNTEAFF
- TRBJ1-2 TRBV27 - TGTGCCAGCAGGAACCTACAGGGCTATGGCTACACCTTC CASRNLQGYGYTF
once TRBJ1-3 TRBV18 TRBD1 TGTGCCAGCTCACCCGACAGGGCGATCTCTGGAAACACCATATATTTT CASSPDRAISGNTIYF
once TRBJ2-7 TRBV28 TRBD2 TGTGCCAGCAGTTCGAGCGGGGGCCCCCAGGTGCAGTACTTC CASSSSGGPQVQYF
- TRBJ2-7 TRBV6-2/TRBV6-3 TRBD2 TGTGCCAGCAGTCGGACTAGCGGAACCTACGAGCAGTACTTC CASSRTSGTYEQYF
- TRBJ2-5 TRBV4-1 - TGCGCCAGCAGCCAAGGGCAGAGGGGTATCCAAGAGACCCAGTACTTC CASSQGQRGIQETQYF
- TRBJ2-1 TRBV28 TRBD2 TGTGCCAGCAGTTTATTTGTACTAGCGGGGGCACGGGAGCAGTTCTTC CASSLFVLAGAREQFF
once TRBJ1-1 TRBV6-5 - TGTGCCAGCAGTTCCCCGGGGAGAGTGAAGACTTTCTTT CASSSPGRVKTFF
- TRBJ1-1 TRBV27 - TGTGCCAGCAGTTTATTAGGGCAGGGGTACACTGAAGCTTTCTTT CASSLLGQGYTEAFF
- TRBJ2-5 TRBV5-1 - TGCGCCAGCAGCTTCTTCGGTGGGGAGACCCAGTACTTC CASSFFGGETQYF
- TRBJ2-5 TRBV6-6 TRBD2 TGTGCCAGCAGTCTGTCTAGCGGGGGGGCAGAGACCCAGTACTTC CASSLSSGGAETQYF
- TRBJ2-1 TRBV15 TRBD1 TGTGCCACCAGCAGAGAGCAGGGGGCAACCTACAATGAGCAGTTCTTC CATSREQGATYNEQFF
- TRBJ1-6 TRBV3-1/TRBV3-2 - TGTGCCAGCAGCCCTTGGGGGTTTAATAATTCACCCCTCCACTTT CASSPWGFNNSPLHF
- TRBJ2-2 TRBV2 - TGTGCCAGCAGAGGGAACAGGGGAGGCGGGGAGCTGTTTTTT CASRGNRGGGELFF
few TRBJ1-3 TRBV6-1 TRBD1 TGTGCCAGCAGTGAATTTCTCACGGGACAGGGTGCTGGAAACACCATATATTTT CASSEFLTGQGAGNTIYF
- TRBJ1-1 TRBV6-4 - TGTGCCAGCAGTGGTGTGAACACTGAAGCTTTCTTT CASSGVNTEAFF
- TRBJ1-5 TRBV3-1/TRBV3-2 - TGTGCCAGCAGCCAATATGGCGGGAATCAGCCCCAGCATTTT CASSQYGGNQPQHF
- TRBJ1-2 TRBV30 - TGTGCCTGGAGTGTAAGATCCAGTAACTTCTATGGCTACACCTTC CAWSVRSSNFYGYTF
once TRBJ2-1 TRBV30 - TGTGCCTGGAGTGTCGAAAATGCCGGTGAGCAGTTCTTC CAWSVENAGEQFF
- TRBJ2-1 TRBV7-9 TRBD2 TGTGCCAGTAGACTAGCGAACAATGAGCAGTTCTTC CASRLANNEQFF
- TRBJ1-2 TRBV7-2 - TGTGCCAGCAGCTTAGCGCCCAGATGGTACGGCTACACCTTC CASSLAPRWYGYTF
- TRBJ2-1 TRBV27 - TGTGCCAGCAGTTTATCCTCCAACAATGAGCAGTTCTTC CASSLSSNNEQFF
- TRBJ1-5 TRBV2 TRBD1 TGTGCCAGCAGTGGACAGGGAATATTGGGCAATCAGCCCCAGCATTTT CASSGQGILGNQPQHF
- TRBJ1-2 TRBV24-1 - TGTGCCACCAGTGATTACTACTATGGCTACACCTTC CATSDYYYGYTF
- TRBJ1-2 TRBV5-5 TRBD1 TGTGCCAGCAGCTTGGGGTGGGACAGTAACTATGGCTACACCTTC CASSLGWDSNYGYTF
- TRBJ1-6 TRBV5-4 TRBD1 TGTGCCAGCAGGGGAGGGGACAGGGGTCATTCACCCCTCCACTTT CASRGGDRGHSPLHF
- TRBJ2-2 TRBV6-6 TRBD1 TGTGCCAGCAGCGATGACAGGGCCTCGAACACCGGGGAGCTGTTTTTT CASSDDRASNTGELFF
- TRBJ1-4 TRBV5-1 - TGCGCCAGCAGCTTGGCTGGCGACAGGTTGGGTGAAAAACTGTTTTTT CASSLAGDRLGEKLFF
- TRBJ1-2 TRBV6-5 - TGTGCCAGTTCCTCGGGACGGCCCTATGGCTACACCTTC CASSSGRPYGYTF
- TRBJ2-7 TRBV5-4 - TGTGCCAGCAGCGTCAAGGGGGGGATTTCCTCCTACGAGCAGTACTTC CASSVKGGISSYEQYF
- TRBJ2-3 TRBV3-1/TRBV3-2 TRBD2 TGTGCCAGCAGCCAAGGGGAGGGGAATACGCAGTATTTT CASSQGEGNTQYF
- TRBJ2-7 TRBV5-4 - TGTGCCAGCAGCTTGGTGCGTTGCTACGAGCAGTACTTC CASSLVRCYEQYF
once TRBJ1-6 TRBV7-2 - TGTGCCAGCAGCTTAGCCGGCGCCAGCCACTCCTATAATTCACCCCTCCACTTT CASSLAGASHSYNSPLHF
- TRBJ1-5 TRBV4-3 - TGCGCCAGCAGCCAAGATCCGGCGAGGAGGGGCGGTCAGCCCCAGCATTTT CASSQDPARRGGQPQHF
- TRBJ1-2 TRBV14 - TGTGCCAGCAGCCAAGATGCCAGTTTCGCCTATGGCTACACCTTC CASSQDASFAYGYTF
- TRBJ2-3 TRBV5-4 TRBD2 TGTGCCAGCAGCCCCTCGTTGTCGGGGGGGATCACAGATACGCAGTATTTT CASSPSLSGGITDTQYF
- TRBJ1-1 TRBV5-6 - TGTGCCAGCAGCTGGGGGGAGGATGAAGCTTTCTTT CASSWGEDEAFF